The source of this T cell receptor beta chain is a study of cytomegalovirus exposure and HLA in healthy donors. Study-level points and caveats: A later analysis by the authors found several of the most significant clusters apparently linked to common viral pathogens.

This CDR3 comprises 14 residues. The V end lost 7 bases, the J end lost 5 bases, and 17 bases lay between the germline ends. The germline V gene has CDR1 MGHDK and CDR2 SYGVNS. PCR amplification relied on 60 Vbeta primers (plus 13 Jbeta primers). Sequencing used immunoSEQ multiplex PCR; TCRdb keeps in-frame clones, though not all of them. The table records tens of thousands of clones, over 60% of them present only once. Comment on this clone: Its matching antigen is unknown.

The sequenced material came from PBMCs. The receptor comes from a boy younger than 18 in good health and CMV-seropositive. The J gene is TRBJ1-1, the V gene TRBV25-1; a weak D match, TRBD1 (6 bases). The CDR3 protein is CASTKSGGWTEAFF. For the CDR3, the DNA is TGTGCCAGCACAAAATCGGGGGGCTGGACTGAAGCTTTCTTT.